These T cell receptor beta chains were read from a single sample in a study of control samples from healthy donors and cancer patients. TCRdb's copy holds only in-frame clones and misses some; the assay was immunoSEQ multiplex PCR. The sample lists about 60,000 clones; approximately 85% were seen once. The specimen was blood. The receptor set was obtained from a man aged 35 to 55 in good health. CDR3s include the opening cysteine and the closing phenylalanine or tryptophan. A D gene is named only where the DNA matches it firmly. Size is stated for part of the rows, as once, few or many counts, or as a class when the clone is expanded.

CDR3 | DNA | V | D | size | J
CASSFEGLTYNEQFF | TGTGCCAGCAGCTTCGAGGGGCTCACCTACAATGAGCAGTTCTTC | TRBV7-6 | . | . | TRBJ2-1
CSVDFQGFPSDNEQFF | TGCAGCGTTGATTTCCAGGGCTTCCCCTCGGACAATGAGCAGTTCTTC | TRBV29-1 | . | . | TRBJ2-1
CASGAGIEQYF | TGTGCCAGCGGGGCGGGGATCGAGCAGTACTTC | TRBV11-2 | . | . | TRBJ2-7
CATSRDPTGLTGNTIYF | TGTGCCACCAGCAGAGACCCGACAGGACTCACTGGAAACACCATATATTTT | TRBV15 | . | . | TRBJ1-3
CATSRNPQQGAGEQYF | TGTGCCACCAGCCGGAATCCACAACAGGGGGCGGGGGAGCAGTACTTC | TRBV15 | TRBD1 | . | TRBJ2-7
CASSPLQGQRWDYTF | TGTGCCAGCAGTCCGTTACAGGGGCAAAGGTGGGACTACACCTTC | TRBV27 | TRBD1 | . | TRBJ1-2
CASSFKLADTQYF | TGCGCCAGCAGCTTCAAACTGGCAGATACGCAGTATTTT | TRBV5-1 | . | . | TRBJ2-3
CASSLVQAYEQYF | TGTGCCAGCAGCTTAGTACAGGCCTACGAGCAGTACTTC | TRBV11-3 | . | . | TRBJ2-7
CASSVGRAAGANEQFF | TGTGCCAGCAGCGTAGGGAGGGCAGCCGGCGCAAATGAGCAGTTCTTC | TRBV9 | . | . | TRBJ2-1
CSASGTSGGEETQYF | TGCAGTGCTAGTGGGACTAGCGGAGGGGAAGAGACCCAGTACTTC | TRBV20-1 | TRBD2 | . | TRBJ2-5
CSASQGSVSYGYTF | TGCAGTGCTAGTCAGGGCTCAGTGTCCTATGGCTACACCTTC | TRBV20-1 | . | . | TRBJ1-2
CASSELASSYNEQFF | TGTGCCAGCAGTGAATTAGCCAGCTCCTACAATGAGCAGTTCTTC | TRBV25-1 | . | . | TRBJ2-1
CASSLKDRGRGTDTQYF | TGCGCCAGCAGCTTAAAGGACAGGGGTAGGGGCACAGATACGCAGTATTTT | TRBV5-1 | TRBD1 | . | TRBJ2-3
CASGPEVFSYNEQFF | TGTGCCAGCGGCCCTGAGGTTTTTAGTTACAATGAGCAGTTCTTC | TRBV7-9 | . | . | TRBJ2-1
CASSLVAVRGSYGYTF | TGTGCCAGCAGTTTAGTCGCGGTTAGAGGCAGCTATGGCTACACCTTC | TRBV27 | . | . | TRBJ1-2
CASSLNRGRTGELFF | TGTGCCAGCAGTTTAAATCGGGGGAGAACCGGGGAGCTGTTTTTT | TRBV28 | . | . | TRBJ2-2
CASSLAAISYNEQFF | TGTGCCAGCAGCTTGGCGGCGATATCCTACAATGAGCAGTTCTTC | TRBV5-4 | . | . | TRBJ2-1
CASAAMGGITDGYTF | TGTGCCAGCGCCGCGATGGGGGGCATCACGGATGGCTACACCTTC | TRBV28 | . | . | TRBJ1-2
CASSQGAYEQYF | TGTGCCAGCAGCCAGGGTGCCTACGAGCAGTACTTC | TRBV3-1/TRBV3-2 | . | . | TRBJ2-7
CASSLIGGPQETQYF | TGTGCCAGCAGCTTAATCGGGGGTCCCCAAGAGACCCAGTACTTC | TRBV7-3 | . | . | TRBJ2-5
CASSTGFSSGYTF | TGTGCCAGCAGTACAGGTTTTTCGAGTGGCTACACCTTC | TRBV6-1 | . | . | TRBJ1-2
CATWDNNQPQHF | TGTGCCACTTGGGATAATAATCAGCCCCAGCATTTT | TRBV10-3 | . | few | TRBJ1-5
CASSGPLGGISYEQYF | TGTGCCAGCAGTGGTCCCTTGGGGGGTATCTCCTACGAGCAGTACTTC | TRBV6-2/TRBV6-3 | . | . | TRBJ2-7
CAKEGAGLNTGELFF | TGTGCCAAAGAGGGGGCTGGATTAAACACCGGGGAGCTGTTTTTT | TRBV6-6 | TRBD1 | . | TRBJ2-2
CASTLVGGEQYF | TGTGCCAGCACCTTAGTGGGAGGCGAGCAGTACTTC | TRBV13 | . | . | TRBJ2-7
CASSPSTGLTEAFF | TGTGCCAGCAGTCCCTCGACAGGGCTCACTGAAGCTTTCTTT | TRBV27 | TRBD1 | once | TRBJ1-1
CASRLTSGSSYEQYF | TGTGCCAGCAGGCTAACTAGCGGGTCCTCCTACGAGCAGTACTTC | TRBV2 | TRBD2 | . | TRBJ2-7
CASSQGDRLFQETQYF | TGCGCCAGCAGCCAGGGGGACAGACTGTTCCAAGAGACCCAGTACTTC | TRBV4-3 | TRBD1 | . | TRBJ2-5